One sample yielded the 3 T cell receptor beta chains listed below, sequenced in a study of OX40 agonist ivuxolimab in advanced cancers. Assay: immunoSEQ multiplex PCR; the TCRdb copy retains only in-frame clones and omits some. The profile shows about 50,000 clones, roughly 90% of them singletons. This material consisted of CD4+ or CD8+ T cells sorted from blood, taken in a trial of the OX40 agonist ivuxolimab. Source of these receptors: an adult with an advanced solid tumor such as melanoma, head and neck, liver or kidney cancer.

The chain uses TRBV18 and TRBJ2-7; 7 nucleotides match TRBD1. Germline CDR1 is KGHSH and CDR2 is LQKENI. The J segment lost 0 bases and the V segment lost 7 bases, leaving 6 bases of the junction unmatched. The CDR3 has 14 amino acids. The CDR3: CASLAGTASYEQYF. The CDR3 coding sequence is TGTGCCAGCTTAGCCGGGACAGCCTCCTACGAGCAGTACTTC.

Written as DNA, the CDR3 is TGTGCCAGCAGCTTAGTATTAGGACAGGGGCCCTACGAGCAGTACTTC. Translating gives CASSLVLGQGPYEQYF. The chain carries TRBV11-2 and TRBJ2-7; the match to TRBD1 covers 9 bases. The germline gives CDR1 SGHAT, CDR2 FQNNGV. This CDR3 has 16 amino acids. The V segment lost 1 base and the J segment 2 bases; nucleotides outside the gene matches: 6.

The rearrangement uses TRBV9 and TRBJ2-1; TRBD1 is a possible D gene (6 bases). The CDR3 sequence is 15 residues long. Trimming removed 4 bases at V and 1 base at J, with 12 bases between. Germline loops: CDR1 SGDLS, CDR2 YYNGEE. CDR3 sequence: CASSPTGFSYNEQFF. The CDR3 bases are TGTGCCAGCAGCCCGACAGGTTTTTCCTACAATGAGCAGTTCTTC.